Each of the 4 T cell receptor beta chains below was sequenced from the same sample in a study of cytomegalovirus exposure and HLA in healthy donors (dated by TCRdb to the late 2010s). The method was the immunoSEQ multiplex PCR assay. For the multiplex PCR, a mixture combining 60 forward primers for TCR Vbeta segments and 13 reverse primers for TCR Jbeta segments was used. Held by TCRdb, this immuneACCESS table contains in-frame sequences only and omits some clones. Under half of the omission traces to an unresolved V gene where checked; the cause of the rest is unknown. This sample has about 82,000 clones in its table, and 60% to 80% of those were observed once. The leading ten clones occupy around 3.2% of the sample. Sequenced sample: PBMCs. Every receptor here comes from a man aged 45 to 65 in good health and CMV-seronegative.

J is TRBJ2-5 and V is TRBV5-1, with TRBD2 as a possible D gene (6 bases). This CDR3 has 13 amino acids. CDR1 and CDR2 from the germline V gene are SGHRS and YFSETQ. V was trimmed by 4 bases and J by 9 bases, leaving 16 bases between them. The CDR3 reads CASSTPAGGAQYF. In DNA, the CDR3 is TGCGCCAGCAGCACACCCGCCGGCGGGGCCCAGTACTTC.

This clone showed up just a few times. The chain is built from TRBV4-1 and TRBJ1-4; the match to TRBD1 covers 9 bases. V trimming: 5 bases; J trimming: 8 bases; junction bases outside the gene matches: 6. Germline V CDR1 and CDR2: MGHRA, YSYEKL. This CDR3 comprises 14 residues. The CDR3 DNA sequence: TGCGCCAGCAGCTCGGGACAGGGTGGGGAAAAACTGTTTTTT. Translating it yields CASSSGQGGEKLFF.

The chain combines TRBV30 with TRBJ2-2; 10 positions match TRBD1. This CDR3 contains 18 residues. The germline V gene has CDR1 GTSNPN and CDR2 SVGIG (reference sequence). V lost 5 bases and J lost 5; bases outside the gene matches: 17. Written as DNA, the CDR3 is TGTGCCTGGGCGATACACCGAGGGGGACAGGGGCGTACCGGGGAGCTGTTTTTT. It yields the protein CAWAIHRGGQGRTGELFF.

CDR3 in DNA: TGTGCCAGCAGTGCCGGGGGGGGAAGCATTGAGCAGTTCTTC. Its translation: CASSAGGGSIEQFF. The chain carries TRBV2 and TRBJ2-1; TRBD2 agrees at 8 bases. J was trimmed by 9 bases and V by 4 bases; bases with no gene match: 8. The CDR3 is made up of 14 amino acids. The germline V gene encodes CDR1 SNHLY and CDR2 FYNNEI.